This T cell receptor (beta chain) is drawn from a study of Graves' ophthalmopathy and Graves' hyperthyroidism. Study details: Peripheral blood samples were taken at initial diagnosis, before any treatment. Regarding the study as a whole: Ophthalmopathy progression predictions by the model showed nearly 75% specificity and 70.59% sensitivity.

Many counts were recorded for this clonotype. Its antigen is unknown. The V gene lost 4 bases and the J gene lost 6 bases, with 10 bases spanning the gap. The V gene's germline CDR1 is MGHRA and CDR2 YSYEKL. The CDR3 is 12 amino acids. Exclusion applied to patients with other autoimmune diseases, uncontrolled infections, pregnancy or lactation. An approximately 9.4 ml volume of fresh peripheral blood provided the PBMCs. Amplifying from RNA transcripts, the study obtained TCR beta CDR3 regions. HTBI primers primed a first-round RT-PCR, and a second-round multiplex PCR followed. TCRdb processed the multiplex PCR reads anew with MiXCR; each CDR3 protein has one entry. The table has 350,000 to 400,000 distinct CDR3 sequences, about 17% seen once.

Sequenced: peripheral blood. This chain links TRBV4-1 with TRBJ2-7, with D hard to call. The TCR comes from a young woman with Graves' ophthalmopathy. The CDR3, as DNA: TGCGCCAGCAGCCCTTTTGGTATCGAGCAGTACTTC. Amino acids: CASSPFGIEQYF.